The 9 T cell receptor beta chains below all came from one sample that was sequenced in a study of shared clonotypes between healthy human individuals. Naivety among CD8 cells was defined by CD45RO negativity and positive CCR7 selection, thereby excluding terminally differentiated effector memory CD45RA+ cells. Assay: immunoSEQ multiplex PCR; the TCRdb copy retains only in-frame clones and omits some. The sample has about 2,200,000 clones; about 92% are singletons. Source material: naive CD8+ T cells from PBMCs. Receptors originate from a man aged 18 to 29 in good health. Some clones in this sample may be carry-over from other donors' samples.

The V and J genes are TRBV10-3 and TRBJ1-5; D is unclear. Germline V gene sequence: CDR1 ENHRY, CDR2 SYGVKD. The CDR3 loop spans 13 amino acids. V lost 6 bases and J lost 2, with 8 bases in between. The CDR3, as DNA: TGTGCCATCAGGTCATTCGGCAATCAGCCCCAGCATTTT. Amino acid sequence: CAIRSFGNQPQHF.

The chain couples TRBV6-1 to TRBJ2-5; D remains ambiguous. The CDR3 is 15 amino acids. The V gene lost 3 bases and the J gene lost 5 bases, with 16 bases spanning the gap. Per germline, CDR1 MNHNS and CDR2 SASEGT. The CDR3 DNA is TGTGCCAGCAGTGATTCGGTTGATCTCGGGGAGACCCAGTACTTC. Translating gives CASSDSVDLGETQYF.

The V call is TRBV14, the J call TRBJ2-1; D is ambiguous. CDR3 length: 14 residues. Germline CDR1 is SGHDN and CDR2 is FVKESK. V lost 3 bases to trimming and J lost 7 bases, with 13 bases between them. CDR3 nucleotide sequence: TGTGCCAGCAGCCAGAGGTGGGTGAGGAATGAGCAGTTCTTC. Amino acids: CASSQRWVRNEQFF.

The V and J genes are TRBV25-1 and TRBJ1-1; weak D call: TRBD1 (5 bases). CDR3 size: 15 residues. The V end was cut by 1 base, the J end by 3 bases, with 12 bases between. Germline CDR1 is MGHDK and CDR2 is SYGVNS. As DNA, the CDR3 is TGTGCCAGCAGTGAATTACGGGGCTGGGACACTGAAGCTTTCTTT. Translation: CASSELRGWDTEAFF. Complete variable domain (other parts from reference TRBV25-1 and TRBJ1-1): EADIYQTPRYLVIGTGKKITLECSQTMGHDKMYWYQQDPGMELHLIHYSYGVNSTEKGDLSSESTVSRIRTEHFPLTLESARPSHTSQYLCASSELRGWDTEAFFGQGTRLTVV.

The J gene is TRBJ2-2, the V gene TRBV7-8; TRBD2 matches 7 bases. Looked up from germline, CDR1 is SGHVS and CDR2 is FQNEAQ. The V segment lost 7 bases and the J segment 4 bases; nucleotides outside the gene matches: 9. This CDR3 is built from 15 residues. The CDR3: CASIGAGAGTGELFF. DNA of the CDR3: TGTGCCAGCATAGGGGCGGGAGCGGGCACCGGGGAGCTGTTTTTT. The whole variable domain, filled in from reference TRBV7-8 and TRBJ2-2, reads GAGVSQSPRYKVAKRGQDVALRCDPISGHVSLFWYQQALGQGPEFLTYFQNEAQLDKSGLPSDRFFAERPEGSVSTLKIQRTQQEDSAVYLCASIGAGAGTGELFFGEGSRLTVL.

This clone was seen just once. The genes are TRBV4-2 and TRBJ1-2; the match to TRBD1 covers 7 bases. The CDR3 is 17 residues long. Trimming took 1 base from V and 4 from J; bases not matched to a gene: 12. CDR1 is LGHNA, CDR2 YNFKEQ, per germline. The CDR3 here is CASSQAEGQGVTYGYTF. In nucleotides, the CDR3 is TGTGCCAGCAGCCAAGCGGAGGGGCAGGGGGTGACCTATGGCTACACCTTC.

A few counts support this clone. CDR3 sequence: CASSWTGRPQHF. CDR3 nucleotides: TGTGCCAGTAGTTGGACCGGCCGGCCCCAGCATTTT. The rearrangement uses TRBV19 and TRBJ1-5, with D uncertain. Germline lookup yields CDR1 LNHDA and CDR2 SQIVND (reference sequence). This CDR3 has 12 amino acids. Trimming took off 5 bases at V and 9 bases at J, with 11 bases between the two ends.

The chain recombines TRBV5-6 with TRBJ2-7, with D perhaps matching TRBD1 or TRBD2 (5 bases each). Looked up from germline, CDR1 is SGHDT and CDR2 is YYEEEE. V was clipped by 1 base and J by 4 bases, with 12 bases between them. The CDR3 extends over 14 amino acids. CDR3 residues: CASSLWDRRYEQYF. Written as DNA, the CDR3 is TGTGCCAGCAGCTTGTGGGACCGCAGATACGAGCAGTACTTC.

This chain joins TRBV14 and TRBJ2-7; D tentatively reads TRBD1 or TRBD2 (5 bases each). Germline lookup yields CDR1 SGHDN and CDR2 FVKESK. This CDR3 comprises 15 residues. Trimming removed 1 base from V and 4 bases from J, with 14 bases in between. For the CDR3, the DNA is TGTGCCAGCAGCCAAGGTCGGGGCGGCAGATACGAGCAGTACTTC. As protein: CASSQGRGGRYEQYF.